The 25 T cell receptor beta chains listed next were all sequenced from one sample in a study of sequential checkpoint blockade in melanoma. The treatment is: randomized to nivolumab then ipilimumab (arm A) or the reverse (arm B). Clones were read by immunoSEQ multiplex PCR, and TCRdb kept only the in-frame ones, dropping some. The sample includes 6,000 to 6,500 clones, 25% to 30% of them seen just once. The sample here was tumor tissue (inferred from file names), taken from a patient given nivolumab and ipilimumab in sequence. These receptors were obtained from a human donor with melanoma.

This rearrangement joins TRBV9 to TRBJ2-3; 11 bases match TRBD1. The CDR3 runs 17 residues. V shed 4 bases and J 0 bases; nucleotides not matched to a gene: 7. From germline, CDR1 is SGDLS and CDR2 YYNGEE. CDR3 sequence reads: CASSPTWTGGSTDTQYF. In nucleotides, the CDR3 is TGTGCCAGCAGCCCTACCTGGACAGGGGGCAGCACAGATACGCAGTATTTT.

This chain connects TRBV30 to TRBJ2-1, with 8 bases identical to TRBD2. CDR3 length equals 11 residues. Germline loops: CDR1 GTSNPN, CDR2 SVGIG (reference sequence). Germline trimming cut 5 bases from V and 16 bases from J; bases unmatched to any gene: 10. CDR3 in DNA: TGTGCCTGGGGAGGGGGACTAGGGCACTTCTTC. This codes for CAWGGGLGHFF.

This clone has more than one count but fewer than ten. The rearrangement uses TRBV29-1 and TRBJ2-3, with unresolved D. Germline assignment: CDR1 SQVTM and CDR2 ANQGSEA. This CDR3 region has 13 residues. Trimming removed 0 bases from V and 5 bases from J, with 9 bases in between. CDR3 bases: TGCAGCGTTGAAGATCTTCTCCGAGATACGCAGTATTTT. It yields the protein CSVEDLLRDTQYF.

V usage is TRBV2 and J usage is TRBJ2-5; perhaps TRBD2 as D (7 bases). The CDR3 sequence is 15 residues long. Trimming took 4 bases from V and 1 from J, leaving 13 bases between them. Per the germline V gene, CDR1 is SNHLY and CDR2 is FYNNEI. The CDR3 protein is CASSVGGGSQETQYF. The CDR3 bases are TGTGCCAGCAGTGTAGGGGGAGGGTCCCAAGAGACCCAGTACTTC.

The V and J genes are TRBV28 and TRBJ2-7; D unresolved. Germline-derived CDR1 and CDR2 are MDHEN and SYDVKM. The CDR3 consists of 13 residues. Trimming removed 3 bases at V and 2 bases at J, with 8 bases between. CDR3 amino acids: CASSFGGTYEQYF. CDR3 in DNA: TGTGCCAGCAGTTTTGGTGGGACCTACGAGCAGTACTTC.

About this clone itself: This sample includes further DNA sequences coding for the same CDR3. The rearrangement uses TRBV18 and TRBJ2-7, with TRBD1 identical over 11 bases. Germline trimming cut 2 bases from V and 1 base from J; bases unmatched to any gene: 1. Per the germline V gene, CDR1 is KGHSH and CDR2 is LQKENI. This CDR3 has 15 residues. This CDR3 is CASSPGQGASYEQYF. The CDR3 DNA is TGTGCCAGCTCACCAGGACAGGGGGCTTCCTACGAGCAGTACTTC.

This chain links TRBV19 with TRBJ2-3; D is possibly TRBD2 (5 bases). Trimming removed 3 bases from V and 1 base from J, with 11 bases in between. This CDR3 is built from 15 residues. CDR1 is LNHDA, CDR2 SQIVND, per germline (reference sequence). CDR3 bases: TGTGCCAGTAGTATGAGTGGGGAGCGCACAGATACGCAGTATTTT. This encodes CASSMSGERTDTQYF.

This clone was picked up a small number of times. The rearrangement joins TRBV6-8 to TRBJ2-4; no firm D call. Germline V CDR1 and CDR2: MNHGY, SAAAGT. The length of the CDR3 is 15 residues. The V end lost 2 bases, the J end lost 0 bases, and 8 bases lay between the germline ends. The CDR3 sequence: CASSYDGLAKNIQYF. CDR3 nucleotide sequence: TGTGCCAGCAGTTACGACGGATTAGCCAAAAACATTCAGTACTTC.

The chain has TRBV5-1 and TRBJ2-1; 11 positions match TRBD2. CDR3 length equals 19 residues. V gave up 0 bases and J gave up 7 bases; unmatched junction bases: 15. The V gene's germline CDR1 is SGHRS and CDR2 YFSETQ. CDR3 coding DNA: TGCGCCAGCAGCTTGGGGCTAGCGGGAGGTAGCGCAACAGGGAATGAGCAGTTCTTC. It specifies CASSLGLAGGSATGNEQFF.

The rearrangement joins TRBV29-1 to TRBJ2-7; TRBD2 agrees at 7 bases. Germline trimming cut 6 bases from V and 1 base from J; bases unmatched to any gene: 9. The CDR3 spans 14 residues. Germline-derived CDR1 and CDR2 are SQVTM and ANQGSEA. CDR3 residues: CSVILATRSYEQYF. The CDR3 DNA sequence: TGCAGCGTCATACTAGCGACTCGGTCCTACGAGCAGTACTTC.

This clone was recorded many times. This sequence joins TRBV7-6 and TRBJ2-7; 8 bases are shared with TRBD2. This CDR3 has 15 residues. Germline V lookup: CDR1 SGHVS, CDR2 FNYEAQ. Trimming at V came to 5 bases and at J to 3 bases, leaving 9 bases not matched to a gene. The CDR3: CASSPGRGGFYEQYF. The CDR3 DNA follows: TGTGCCAGCAGCCCGGGTCGGGGGGGTTTCTACGAGCAGTACTTC.

This clone was seen once. This sequence joins TRBV29-1 and TRBJ2-1; D might be TRBD2 (5 bases). CDR3 size: 13 residues. The V end lost 6 bases, the J end lost 4 bases, and 13 bases lay between the germline ends. Germline loops: CDR1 SQVTM, CDR2 ANQGSEA. The CDR3 nucleotides are TGCAGCGTCTTCACTTCGGGGTACAATGAGCAGTTCTTC. This sequence encodes CSVFTSGYNEQFF.

This clone is categorized as medium-sized. This sequence joins TRBV11-3 and TRBJ2-7, with 11 positions matching TRBD2. Per germline, CDR1 SGHNT and CDR2 YENEEA. This CDR3 is 16 amino acids long. The J segment lost 6 bases and the V segment lost 5 bases, leaving 12 bases of the junction unmatched. CDR3 sequence: CASSPQTSGTSLEQYF. The CDR3 nucleotides read TGTGCCAGCAGCCCCCAGACTAGCGGGACGTCTCTCGAGCAGTACTTC. Full variable domain (rest looked up from reference TRBV11-3 and TRBJ2-7): EAGVVQSPRYKIIEKKQPVAFWCNPISGHNTLYWYLQNLGQGPELLIRYENEEAVDDSQLPKDRFSAERLKGVDSTLKIQPAELGDSAVYLCASSPQTSGTSLEQYFGPGTRLTVT.

This clone is labeled large. The chain joins TRBV28 to TRBJ2-3; TRBD2 matches 7 bases. This CDR3 contains 14 residues. Trimming removed 3 bases from V and 6 bases from J; junction bases left unmatched: 6. The germline V gene encodes CDR1 MDHEN and CDR2 SYDVKM. CDR3: CASSLAGEHDTQYF. DNA of the CDR3: TGTGCCAGCAGTTTGGCGGGAGAACACGATACGCAGTATTTT. Drawing the rest from reference TRBV28 and TRBJ2-3, the complete variable domain is DVKVTQSSRYLVKRTGEKVFLECVQDMDHENMFWYRQDPGLGLRLIYFSYDVKMKEKGDIPEGYSVSREKKERFSLILESASTNQTSMYLCASSLAGEHDTQYFGPGTRLTVL.

This chain links TRBV5-1 with TRBJ1-3; 9 positions agree with TRBD1. In germline, CDR1 is SGHRS, CDR2 YFSETQ. The V and J ends lost 0 bases and 7 bases, in that order; junction bases with no gene match: 2. The CDR3 is made up of 14 amino acids. Written as DNA, the CDR3 is TGCGCCAGCAGCTTGGACAGGGGGCGGAACACCATATATTTT. This codes for CASSLDRGRNTIYF. Using reference TRBV5-1 and TRBJ1-3 for the parts outside the CDR3, the full variable domain is KAGVTQTPRYLIKTRGQQVTLSCSPISGHRSVSWYQQTPGQGLQFLFEYFSETQRNKGNFPGRFSGRQFSNSRSEMNVSTLELGDSALYLCASSLDRGRNTIYFGEGSWLTVV.

V usage is TRBV29-1 and J usage is TRBJ1-3, with D possibly matching TRBD1 (5 bases). Deletions cut 4 bases from V and 0 bases from J, with 7 bases between. CDR1 and CDR2 from the germline V gene are SQVTM and ANQGSEA. The CDR3 loop spans 13 amino acids. Written as DNA, the CDR3 is TGCAGCGTTGCAGGGAGCTCTGGAAACACCATATATTTT. Its translation is CSVAGSSGNTIYF.

This clone was found once. The gene calls are TRBV5-1 and TRBJ1-1, with TRBD1 identical over 7 bases. J gave up 1 base and V 5 bases, and 5 bases lay outside the gene matches. This CDR3 contains 14 residues. Per germline, CDR1 SGHRS and CDR2 YFSETQ. CDR3 bases: TGCGCCAGCAGAGAACAGGGGACGAACACTGAAGCTTTCTTT. Amino acid sequence: CASREQGTNTEAFF.

This clone was found a few times. This chain links TRBV6-8 with TRBJ1-2; 11 bases are shared with TRBD1. The ends lost 7 bases at V and 8 bases at J; junction bases unmatched: 6. This CDR3 is 13 amino acids long. Germline V gives CDR1 MNHGY, CDR2 SAAAGT. The CDR3 sequence: CASTEDRGLGYTF. For the CDR3, the DNA is TGTGCCAGCACCGAGGACAGGGGGCTAGGCTACACCTTC.

The sample holds a few counts of this clone. J is TRBJ2-6 and V is TRBV11-3; D call uncertain. The CDR3 loop spans 16 amino acids. Trimming shortened V by 4 bases and J by 1 base, and 11 bases separated the two germline ends. From germline, CDR1 is SGHNT and CDR2 YENEEA. The DNA of the CDR3 is TGTGCCAGCAGCTGGGGAACGGTGTCTGGGGCCAACGTCCTGACTTTC. As protein: CASSWGTVSGANVLTF.

The chain joins TRBV4-1 to TRBJ1-1; D call uncertain. Germline loops: CDR1 MGHRA, CDR2 YSYEKL. Trimming cost V 0 bases and J 2 bases, with 13 bases left between them. The CDR3 consists of 16 residues. The CDR3 spells CASSQELVGLNTEAFF. The CDR3 region has the DNA TGCGCCAGCAGCCAAGAGTTGGTAGGGTTAAACACTGAAGCTTTCTTT.

This clone was detected only a few times. V gene TRBV11-3 combines with J gene TRBJ2-6, with TRBD1 identical over 8 bases. CDR1 and CDR2 (germline): SGHNT, YENEEA. CDR3 size: 18 residues. J was trimmed by 2 bases and V by 8 bases; bases with no gene match: 14. Written as DNA, the CDR3 is TGTGCCAGCGGGGACCGGACAGGGTGGATTACTGGGGCCAACGTCCTGACTTTC. Translating it yields CASGDRTGWITGANVLTF.

This clone ranks as large. The rearrangement joins TRBV11-3 to TRBJ2-3, with D perhaps being TRBD1 or TRBD2 (7 bases each). V was pared by 5 bases and J by 5 bases, with 17 bases between. CDR3 length: 15 amino acids. Germline lookup yields CDR1 SGHNT and CDR2 YENEEA. CDR3 protein: CASSQGGAGGDTQYF. CDR3 nucleotide sequence: TGTGCCAGCAGCCAAGGGGGGGCAGGGGGAGATACGCAGTATTTT.

This clone is classed as medium-sized. V is TRBV6-8 and J is TRBJ2-4; 7 nucleotides line up with TRBD1. This CDR3 spans 13 amino acids. Germline V lookup: CDR1 MNHGY, CDR2 SAAAGT. V was pared by 6 bases and J by 5 bases, with 4 bases of the junction left unmatched. In DNA form, the CDR3 reads TGTGCCAGCAGACCCGACAGGGAAAACATTCAGTACTTC. Translating it yields CASRPDRENIQYF.

By share of the sample, this clone is medium-sized (0.01 to 0.1%). The V and J genes are TRBV28 and TRBJ2-1, with 8 positions matching TRBD2. V shed 7 bases and J 0 bases; nucleotides not matched to a gene: 11. This CDR3 has 17 residues. The germline V gene encodes CDR1 MDHEN and CDR2 SYDVKM. The chain's CDR3 is CASTRFGGGSSYNEQFF. The CDR3 bases are TGTGCCAGCACCCGATTCGGGGGGGGAAGCTCCTACAATGAGCAGTTCTTC.

This clone appeared a few times. The chain carries TRBV6-8 and TRBJ1-2; 8 bases map to TRBD1. CDR3 length equals 13 residues. The trim removed 4 bases at V and 8 bases at J, leaving 6 bases unmatched. Germline loops: CDR1 MNHGY, CDR2 SAAAGT. CDR3 nucleotide sequence: TGTGCCAGCAGTTTCGACAGGGGACTCGGCTACACCTTC. This sequence encodes CASSFDRGLGYTF.